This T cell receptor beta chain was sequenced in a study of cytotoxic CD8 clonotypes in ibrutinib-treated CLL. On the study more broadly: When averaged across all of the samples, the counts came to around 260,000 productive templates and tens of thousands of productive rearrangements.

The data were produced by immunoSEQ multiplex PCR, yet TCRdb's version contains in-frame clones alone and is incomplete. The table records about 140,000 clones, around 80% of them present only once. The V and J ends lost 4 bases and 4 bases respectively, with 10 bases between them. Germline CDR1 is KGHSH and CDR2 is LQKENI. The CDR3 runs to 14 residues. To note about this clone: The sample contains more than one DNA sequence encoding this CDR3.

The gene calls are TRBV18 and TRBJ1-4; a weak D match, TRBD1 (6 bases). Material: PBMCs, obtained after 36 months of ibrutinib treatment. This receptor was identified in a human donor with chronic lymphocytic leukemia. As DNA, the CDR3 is TGTGCCAGCTCACGAACAGGGATTAATGAAAAACTGTTTTTT. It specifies CASSRTGINEKLFF. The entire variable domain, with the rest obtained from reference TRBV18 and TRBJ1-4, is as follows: NAGVMQNPRHLVRRRGQEARLRCSPMKGHSHVYWYRQLPEEGLKFMVYLQKENIIDESGMPKERFSAEFPKEGPSILRIQQVVRGDSAAYFCASSRTGINEKLFFGSGTQLSVL.